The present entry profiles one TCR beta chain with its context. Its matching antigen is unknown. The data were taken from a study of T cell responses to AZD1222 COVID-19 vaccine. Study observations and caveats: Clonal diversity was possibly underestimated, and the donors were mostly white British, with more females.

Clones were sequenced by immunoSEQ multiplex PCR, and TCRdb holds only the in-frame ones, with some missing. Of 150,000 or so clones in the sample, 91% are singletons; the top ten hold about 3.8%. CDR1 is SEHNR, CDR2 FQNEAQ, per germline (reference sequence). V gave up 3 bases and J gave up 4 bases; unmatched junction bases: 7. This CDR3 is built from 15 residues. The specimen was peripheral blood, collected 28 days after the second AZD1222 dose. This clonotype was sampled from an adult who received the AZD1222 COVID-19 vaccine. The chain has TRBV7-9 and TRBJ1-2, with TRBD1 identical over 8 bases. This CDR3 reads CASSFEDRASYGYTF. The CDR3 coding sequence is TGTGCCAGCAGCTTTGAGGACAGGGCTAGCTATGGCTACACCTTC.